Below, one T cell receptor (beta chain) is given with its context. Its specificity is not known. This sample is part of a study of T-cell reconstitution after alpha-beta-depleted transplantation in children. The study, taken as a whole, reports: Diversity of TCRbeta at day 60 was high in some patients, arising from surviving recipient T cells and thymic progenitors. In patients about two months after transplant, alpha-beta T cells reportedly arose from several hundred expanded graft clones. At one year after transplant, newly produced T cells mostly accounted for T-cell counts and diversity.

The CDR3 consists of 15 residues. CDR1 and CDR2 (germline): MNHEY, SVGEGT. Trimming left V 3 bases short and J 1 base short, with 9 bases between. As it was prepared, the TCRbeta library received unique molecular identifiers. TCRdb called the PCR reads again in MiXCR, with one record for every CDR3 protein. The table has about 600,000 distinct CDR3 sequences, 10% to 15% seen once; the top ten hold over 2%. The rearrangement links TRBV6-2 or TRBV6-3 to TRBJ2-2, with a possible D match to TRBD2 (6 bases). The TCR sequence derives from a male patient between 5 and 17 years old who had a stem cell transplant for acute myeloid leukemia, so the T cells may come from the graft donor. The material sequenced was PBMCs, mostly from graft donor cells, taken 360 days after TCRalphabeta/CD19-depleted stem cell transplant. Written as DNA, the CDR3 is TGTGCCAGCAGTTATTTTAGCGGGAACACCGGGGAGCTGTTTTTT. It translates to CASSYFSGNTGELFF.